A selection of T cell receptor beta chains follows, all from one sample in a study of blood T cell repertoires in COVID-19. Only in-frame clones appear in the TCRdb table, and some are missing; sequencing was by immunoSEQ multiplex PCR. This repertoire shows approximately 89,000 clones, about 83% found once; its top ten account for roughly 50%. The sequenced sample consisted of peripheral blood. The receptors originated from a human donor in a cohort sampled during active COVID-19. Each CDR3 is given with its conserved first and last residue. Fields, in order: clone size, V gene, D gene, J gene, CDR3 DNA, CDR3 protein. D genes are given only for firm matches. A row's size may be missing; if present it is once, few, many or a size class.

abundance: once; v_gene: TRBV2; d_gene: TRBD1; j_gene: TRBJ2-7; CDR3nt: TGTGCCAGCAGTAAGGACAGGGACCACGAGCAGTACTTC; CDR3aa: CASSKDRDHEQYF
abundance: .; v_gene: TRBV5-1; d_gene: TRBD2; j_gene: TRBJ2-3; CDR3nt: TGCGCCAGCAGAACTAGCGGGAGGGACACAGATACGCAGTATTTT; CDR3aa: CASRTSGRDTDTQYF
abundance: .; v_gene: TRBV7-2; d_gene: .; j_gene: TRBJ1-4; CDR3nt: TGTGCCAGCAGCCCCCTCGCAGGGTTAAAACTGTTTTTT; CDR3aa: CASSPLAGLKLFF
abundance: .; v_gene: TRBV11-3; d_gene: TRBD1; j_gene: TRBJ2-7; CDR3nt: TGTGCCAGCAGCTTTTCCGACAGGGGGAGACGGCAGTACTTC; CDR3aa: CASSFSDRGRRQYF
abundance: .; v_gene: TRBV2; d_gene: TRBD1; j_gene: TRBJ2-3; CDR3nt: TGTGCCAGCAGTGAACGACAGGGGATAACAGATACGCAGTATTTT; CDR3aa: CASSERQGITDTQYF
abundance: .; v_gene: TRBV28; d_gene: .; j_gene: TRBJ1-1; CDR3nt: TGTGCCAGCAGTTCACCTACAGGGCGGTACACTGAAGCTTTCTTT; CDR3aa: CASSSPTGRYTEAFF
abundance: .; v_gene: TRBV18; d_gene: TRBD1; j_gene: TRBJ1-4; CDR3nt: TGTGCCAGCTCACCGGGACAGTCGAGTGAAAAACTGTTTTTT; CDR3aa: CASSPGQSSEKLFF
abundance: .; v_gene: TRBV6-5; d_gene: TRBD1; j_gene: TRBJ2-7; CDR3nt: TGTGCCAGCAGCAAACAGGGGGCTGGGAGCGAGCAGTACTTC; CDR3aa: CASSKQGAGSEQYF
abundance: few; v_gene: TRBV7-9; d_gene: TRBD1; j_gene: TRBJ1-5; CDR3nt: TGTGCCAGCAGCTTCGGGACAGCTAACGGGGCCAATCAGCCCCAGCATTTT; CDR3aa: CASSFGTANGANQPQHF
abundance: .; v_gene: TRBV5-1; d_gene: TRBD1; j_gene: TRBJ2-1; CDR3nt: TGCGCCAGCAGTCAGGGGGCCCCCTACAATGAGCAGTTCTTC; CDR3aa: CASSQGAPYNEQFF
abundance: .; v_gene: TRBV2; d_gene: TRBD1; j_gene: TRBJ2-6; CDR3nt: TGTGCCAGCAGACCCGGACAGGGACAGGGGGGGGCCAACGTCCTGACTTTC; CDR3aa: CASRPGQGQGGANVLTF
abundance: .; v_gene: TRBV28; d_gene: .; j_gene: TRBJ2-3; CDR3nt: TGTGCCAGCAGACTCCCACTCGGGTCTAGCACAGATACGCAGTATTTT; CDR3aa: CASRLPLGSSTDTQYF
abundance: few; v_gene: TRBV14; d_gene: TRBD2; j_gene: TRBJ2-7; CDR3nt: TGTGCCAGCAGCCGGGCACTAGCGGGAGTTTACTCCTACGAGCAGTACTTC; CDR3aa: CASSRALAGVYSYEQYF
abundance: .; v_gene: TRBV30; d_gene: .; j_gene: TRBJ1-1; CDR3nt: TGTGCCTGGAGAAGAGTCACTGAAGCTTTCTTT; CDR3aa: CAWRRVTEAFF
abundance: .; v_gene: TRBV2; d_gene: .; j_gene: TRBJ1-1; CDR3nt: TGTGCCAGCAGTGGCCGGGAGGGCACTGAAGCTTTCTTT; CDR3aa: CASSGREGTEAFF
abundance: .; v_gene: TRBV14; d_gene: .; j_gene: TRBJ2-3; CDR3nt: TGTGCCAGCAGCCAAGAGGGGTTAGCGAGGTCAGATACGCAGTATTTT; CDR3aa: CASSQEGLARSDTQYF
abundance: .; v_gene: TRBV30; d_gene: TRBD1; j_gene: TRBJ1-1; CDR3nt: TGTGCCTGGACTGTAGGGACAGGCCTCACTGAAGCTTTCTTT; CDR3aa: CAWTVGTGLTEAFF
abundance: .; v_gene: TRBV5-1; d_gene: TRBD1; j_gene: TRBJ2-1; CDR3nt: TGCGCCAGCAGCTCCCAGGGCAGGGGGTCCTACAATGAGCAGTTCTTC; CDR3aa: CASSSQGRGSYNEQFF